This TCR beta chain was identified during a study of blood T cell repertoires in COVID-19. Study-level information: Some COVID-19 samples were acute and others convalescent; all came from the United States, Italy and Spain. PBMCs, B-cell-depleted T cells, or T cells were the source of the cDNA or gDNA that made up the material.

This table comes from immunoSEQ multiplex PCR, and its TCRdb copy is limited to in-frame clones, with some not included. The table has some 260,000 clones, 80% to 90% seen once; the top ten hold roughly 1.7%. The TCR originated in a man in his forties or fifties who had recovered from COVID-19. Sequences were obtained from PBMCs or T cells enriched from blood (not recorded which).

CDR3: CASSTSGRTNTQYF. For the CDR3, the DNA is TGTGCCAGCAGCACTAGCGGGAGGACTAATACGCAGTATTTT. This chain joins TRBV6-5 and TRBJ2-3, with 12 bases fitting TRBD2. J gave up 7 bases and V 6 bases, and 5 bases lay outside the gene matches. Germline values: CDR1 MNHEY, CDR2 SVGAGI. There are 14 residues in the CDR3.